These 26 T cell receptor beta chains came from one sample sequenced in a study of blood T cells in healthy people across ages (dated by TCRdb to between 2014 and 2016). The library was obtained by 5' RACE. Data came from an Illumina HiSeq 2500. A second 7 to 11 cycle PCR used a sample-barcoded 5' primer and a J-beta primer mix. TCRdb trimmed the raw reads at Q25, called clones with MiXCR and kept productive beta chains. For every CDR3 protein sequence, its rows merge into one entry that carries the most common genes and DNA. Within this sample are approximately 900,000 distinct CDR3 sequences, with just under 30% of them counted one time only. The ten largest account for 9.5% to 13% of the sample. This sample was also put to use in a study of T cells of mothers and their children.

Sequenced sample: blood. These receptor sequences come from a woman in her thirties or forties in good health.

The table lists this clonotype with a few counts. Written as DNA, the CDR3 is TGTGCCAGCAGCCAAGAGGGTGACATTCAGTACTTC. Translating it yields CASSQEGDIQYF. This rearrangement joins TRBV14 to TRBJ2-4; D is ambiguous. Germline lookup yields CDR1 SGHDN and CDR2 FVKESK. CDR3 size: 12 residues. V was pared by 0 bases and J by 8 bases, with 5 bases between.

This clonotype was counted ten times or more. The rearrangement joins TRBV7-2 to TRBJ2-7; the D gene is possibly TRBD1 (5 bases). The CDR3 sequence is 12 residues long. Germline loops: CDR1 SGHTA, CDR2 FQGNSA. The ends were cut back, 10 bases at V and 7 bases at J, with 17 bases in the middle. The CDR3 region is CATRGVGAEQYF. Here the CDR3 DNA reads TGTGCCACCCGCGGTGTTGGGGCGGAGCAGTACTTC.

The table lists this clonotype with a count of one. The CDR3 here is CASSQGKRGDYEQYF. The CDR3 DNA follows: TGTGCCAGCAGCCAAGGGAAGCGGGGGGACTACGAGCAGTACTTC. The chain links TRBV14 to TRBJ2-7, with 9 bases fitting TRBD2. The V gene end was trimmed by 1 base and the J gene end by 3 bases; junction bases not matched to a gene: 4. Germline CDR1 SGHDN, CDR2 FVKESK. The length of the CDR3 is 15 residues.

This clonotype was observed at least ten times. In DNA form, the CDR3 reads TGCAGTGCTAGAGATCCGAGCGGGGGGAAGAATGAGCAGTTCTTC. It specifies CSARDPSGGKNEQFF. The chain is built from TRBV20-1 and TRBJ2-1, with TRBD2 identical over 9 bases. Germline V gene data show CDR1 as DFQATT and CDR2 as SNEGSKA (reference sequence). V was pared by 0 bases and J by 7 bases, with 7 bases of the junction left unmatched. This CDR3 region has 15 residues.

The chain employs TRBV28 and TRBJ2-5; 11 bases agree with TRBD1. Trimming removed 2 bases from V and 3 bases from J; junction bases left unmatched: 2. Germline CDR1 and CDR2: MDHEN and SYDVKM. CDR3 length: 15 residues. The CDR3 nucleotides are TGTGCCAGCAGTTTACCGGGACAGGGGGAAGAGACCCAGTACTTC. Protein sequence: CASSLPGQGEETQYF.

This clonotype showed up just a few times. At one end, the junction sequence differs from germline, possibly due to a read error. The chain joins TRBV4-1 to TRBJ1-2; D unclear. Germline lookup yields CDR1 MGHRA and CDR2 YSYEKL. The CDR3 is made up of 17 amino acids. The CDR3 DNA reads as TGCCCCAGCAGCCAACACCACGGAGTCCGGGCCAACTATGGCTACACCTTC. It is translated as CPSSQHHGVRANYGYTF.

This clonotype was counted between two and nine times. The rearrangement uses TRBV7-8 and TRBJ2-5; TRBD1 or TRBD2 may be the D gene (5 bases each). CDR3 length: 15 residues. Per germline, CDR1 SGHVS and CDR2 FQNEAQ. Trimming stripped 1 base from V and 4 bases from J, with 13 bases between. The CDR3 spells CASSLVGVRGETQYF. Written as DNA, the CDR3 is TGTGCCAGCAGCTTAGTGGGGGTTCGGGGAGAGACCCAGTACTTC.

CDR3 loop: CASSLARDRDLYYGYTF. CDR3 coding DNA: TGTGCCAGCAGTTTAGCGAGGGACAGGGATCTCTACTATGGCTACACCTTC. The chain couples TRBV12-3 or TRBV12-4 to TRBJ1-2; 9 bases are a match to TRBD1. V shed 0 bases, J shed 3 bases, and the junction held 8 bases outside the gene matches. The CDR3 is 17 residues long.

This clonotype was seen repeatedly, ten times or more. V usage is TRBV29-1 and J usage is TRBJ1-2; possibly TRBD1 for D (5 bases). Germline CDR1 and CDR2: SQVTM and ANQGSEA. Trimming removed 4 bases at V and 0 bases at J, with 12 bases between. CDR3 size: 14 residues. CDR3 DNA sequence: TGCAGCGTTGCCCCCCGACAGTCTAACTATGGCTACACCTTC. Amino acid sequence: CSVAPRQSNYGYTF.

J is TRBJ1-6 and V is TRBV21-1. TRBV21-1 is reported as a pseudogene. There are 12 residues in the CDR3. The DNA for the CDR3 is TGTGCCAGCAGCAAATCTAATTCACCCCTCCACTTT. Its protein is CASSKSNSPLHF.

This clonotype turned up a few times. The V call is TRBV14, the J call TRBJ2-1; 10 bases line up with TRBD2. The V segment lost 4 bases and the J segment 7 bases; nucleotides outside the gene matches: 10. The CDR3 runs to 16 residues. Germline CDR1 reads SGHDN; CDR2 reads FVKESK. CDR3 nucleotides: TGTGCCAGCAGCCCAATCTCTAGCGGGGGTTGGAATGAGCAGTTCTTC. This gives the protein CASSPISSGGWNEQFF. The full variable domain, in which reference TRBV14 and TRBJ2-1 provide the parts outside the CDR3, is EAGVTQFPSHSVIEKGQTVTLRCDPISGHDNLYWYRRVMGKEIKFLLHFVKESKQDESGMPNNRFLAERTGGTYSTLKVQPAELEDSGVYFCASSPISSGGWNEQFFGPGTRLTVL.

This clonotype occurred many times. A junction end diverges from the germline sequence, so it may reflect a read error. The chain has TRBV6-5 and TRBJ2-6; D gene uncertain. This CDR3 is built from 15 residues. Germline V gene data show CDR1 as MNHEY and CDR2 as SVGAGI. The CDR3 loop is CASSYSDSRANVLTF. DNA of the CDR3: TGTGCCAGCAGTTACTCCGACTCTAGGGCCAACGTCCTGACTTTC.

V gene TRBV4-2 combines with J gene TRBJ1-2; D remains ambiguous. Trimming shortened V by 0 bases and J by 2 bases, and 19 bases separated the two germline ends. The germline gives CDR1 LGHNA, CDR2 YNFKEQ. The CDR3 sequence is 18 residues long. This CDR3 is CASSQDGVFATRNYGYTF. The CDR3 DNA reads TGTGCCAGCAGCCAAGATGGGGTTTTCGCGACACGGAACTATGGCTACACCTTC.

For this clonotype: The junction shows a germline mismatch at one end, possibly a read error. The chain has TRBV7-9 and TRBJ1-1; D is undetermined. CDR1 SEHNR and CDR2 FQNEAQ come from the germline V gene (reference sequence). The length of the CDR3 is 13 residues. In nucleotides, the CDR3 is TGTGTCAGCAGACTCGACTATTCAAGTCGAGCTTTCTTT. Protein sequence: CVSRLDYSSRAFF.

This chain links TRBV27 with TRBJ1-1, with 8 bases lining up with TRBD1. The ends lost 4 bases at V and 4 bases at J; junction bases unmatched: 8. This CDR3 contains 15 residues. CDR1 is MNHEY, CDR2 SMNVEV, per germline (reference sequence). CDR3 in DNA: TGTGCCAGCAGTTCCGTCAGGGGGCAGGGCACTGAAGCTTTCTTT. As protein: CASSSVRGQGTEAFF.

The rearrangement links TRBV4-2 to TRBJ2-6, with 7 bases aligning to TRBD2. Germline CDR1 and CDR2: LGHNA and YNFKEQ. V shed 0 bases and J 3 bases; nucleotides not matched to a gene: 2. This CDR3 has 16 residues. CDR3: CASSQDRGVGANVLTF. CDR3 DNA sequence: TGTGCCAGCAGCCAAGATCGGGGGGTTGGGGCCAACGTCCTGACTTTC.

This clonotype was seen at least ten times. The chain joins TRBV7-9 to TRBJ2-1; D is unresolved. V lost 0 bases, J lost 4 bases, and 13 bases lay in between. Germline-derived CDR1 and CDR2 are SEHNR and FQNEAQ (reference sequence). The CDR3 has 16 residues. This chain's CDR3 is CASSLARVGSYNEQFF. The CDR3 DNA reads TGTGCCAGCAGCTTAGCGCGCGTCGGCTCATACAATGAGCAGTTCTTC.

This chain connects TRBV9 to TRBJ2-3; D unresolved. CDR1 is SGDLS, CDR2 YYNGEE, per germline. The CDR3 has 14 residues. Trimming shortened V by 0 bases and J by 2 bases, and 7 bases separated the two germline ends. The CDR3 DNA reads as TGTGCCAGCAGCGTAGTGGCAGTCACAGATACGCAGTATTTT. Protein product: CASSVVAVTDTQYF.

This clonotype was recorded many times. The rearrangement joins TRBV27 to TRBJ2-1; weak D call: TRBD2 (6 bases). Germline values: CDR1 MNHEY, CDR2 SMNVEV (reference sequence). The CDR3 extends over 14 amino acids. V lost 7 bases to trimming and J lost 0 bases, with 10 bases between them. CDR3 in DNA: TGTGCCAGCAAAATAGCGGTCTCCTACAATGAGCAGTTCTTC. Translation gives CASKIAVSYNEQFF.

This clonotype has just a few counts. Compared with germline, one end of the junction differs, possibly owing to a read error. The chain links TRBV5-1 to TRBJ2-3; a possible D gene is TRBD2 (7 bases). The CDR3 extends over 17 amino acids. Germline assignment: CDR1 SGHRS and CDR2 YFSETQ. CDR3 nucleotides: TGCGCCAGCAGCCCCCCGGGGGGCAGGGTTGGCACAGATACGCAGTGTTTT. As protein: CASSPPGGRVGTDTQCF.

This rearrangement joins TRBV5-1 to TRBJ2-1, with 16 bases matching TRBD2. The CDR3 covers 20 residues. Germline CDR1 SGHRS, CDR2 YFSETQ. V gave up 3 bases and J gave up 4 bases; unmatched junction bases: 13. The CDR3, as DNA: TGCGCCAGCAGCTGGCCTCCGGGACTAGCGGGGGGGATTGCATACAATGAGCAGTTCTTC. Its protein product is CASSWPPGLAGGIAYNEQFF.

CDR3 DNA: TGCAGTGCTCCGGAACCCTCTAGAGATGAGCAGTTCTTC. This gives the protein CSAPEPSRDEQFF. The chain uses TRBV20-1 and TRBJ2-1; D unclear. The CDR3 consists of 13 residues. V was trimmed by 5 bases and J by 8 bases, leaving 16 bases between them. The germline CDR1 and CDR2 sequences are DFQATT and SNEGSKA (reference sequence).

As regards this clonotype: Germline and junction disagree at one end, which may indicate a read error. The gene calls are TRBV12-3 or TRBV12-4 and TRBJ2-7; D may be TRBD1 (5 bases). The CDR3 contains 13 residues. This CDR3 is CASSTGGSDEQYF. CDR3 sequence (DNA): TGTGCCAGCAGTACAGGTGGATCCGACGAGCAATACTTC.

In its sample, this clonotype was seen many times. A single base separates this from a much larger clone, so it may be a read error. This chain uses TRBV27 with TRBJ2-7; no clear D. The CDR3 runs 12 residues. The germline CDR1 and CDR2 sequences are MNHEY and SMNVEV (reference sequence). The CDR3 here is CASRSMSYGQYF. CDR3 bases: TGTGCCAGCAGATCCATGAGCTACGGGCAGTACTTC.

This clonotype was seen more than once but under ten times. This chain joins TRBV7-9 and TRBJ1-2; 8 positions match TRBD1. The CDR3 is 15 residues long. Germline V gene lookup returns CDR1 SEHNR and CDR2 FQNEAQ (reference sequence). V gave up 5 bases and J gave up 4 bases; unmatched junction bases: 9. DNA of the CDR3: TGTGCCAGCAGCCCGGACAGGGCAGCATTCTATGGCTACACCTTC. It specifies CASSPDRAAFYGYTF.

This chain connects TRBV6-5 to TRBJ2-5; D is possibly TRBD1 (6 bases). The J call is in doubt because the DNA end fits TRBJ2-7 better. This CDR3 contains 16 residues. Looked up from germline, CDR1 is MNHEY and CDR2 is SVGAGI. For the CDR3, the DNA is TGTGCCAGCAGCCCCGCCCCCGGGACACCGGGCTACGAGCAGTACTTC. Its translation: CASSPAPGTPGYEQYF.